This T cell receptor beta chain stems from a study of CD8+ T cells in alopecia areata. Extracted RNA was reverse transcribed, and the resulting cDNA served as sequencing template. TCRdb keeps only in-frame clones here, not all; method: immunoSEQ multiplex PCR. Here the sample spans about 97,000 clones, roughly 41% being singletons. This clone was observed many times. Germline V gene sequence: CDR1 MDHEN, CDR2 SYDVKM. The CDR3 sequence is 15 residues long. V dropped 8 bases and J dropped 0; count of bases not matched to a gene: 6. The chain has TRBV28 and TRBJ2-3, with TRBD2 identical over 9 bases. Sample: CD4+ T cells sorted from blood. The receptor was isolated from a human donor with alopecia areata. The CDR3 DNA sequence: TGTGCCAGCGGCCCTAGCGGGGCGAGCACAGATACGCAGTATTTT. This sequence encodes CASGPSGASTDTQYF.